This TCR beta chain was profiled in a study of shared clonotypes between healthy human individuals. Study at large: Each donor's CD4 naive and CD4 memory cells filled three plates apiece, CD8 naive two, and CD8 memory one.

Sequencing used immunoSEQ multiplex PCR; TCRdb keeps in-frame clones, though not all of them. The table includes approximately 1,500,000 clones, over 95% detected once. V was cut by 2 bases and J by 3 bases, with 13 bases left in between. The CDR3 extends over 15 amino acids. In germline, CDR1 is SGHTA, CDR2 FQGTGA. The table lists this clone with a count of one. Only Caucasian adults living in Nashville, Tennessee served as donors. This chain links TRBV7-3 with TRBJ1-1, with a weak D call TRBD1 (5 bases). The receptor's source is a man aged 30 to 45 in good health. Sequenced sample: naive CD4+ T cells sorted from blood. Sample subset: CD45RA+ positively selected. CDR3 sequence: CASSLWTGTDTEAFF. The DNA for the CDR3 is TGTGCCAGCAGCTTATGGACCGGGACGGACACTGAAGCTTTCTTT. The whole variable domain, filled in from reference TRBV7-3 and TRBJ1-1, reads GAGVSQTPSNKVTEKGKYVELRCDPISGHTALYWYRQSLGQGPEFLIYFQGTGAADDSGLPNDRFFAVRPEGSVSTLKIQRTERGDSAVYLCASSLWTGTDTEAFFGQGTRLTVV.